A selection of T cell receptor beta chains follows, all from one sample in a study of patients and donors after allogeneic stem cell transplantation. TCRdb independently ran MiXCR on the RT-PCR reads; one entry per CDR3 protein. The repertoire holds 920,000 or so distinct CDR3 sequences, with 15% to 20% as singletons. The sequencing sample was made of blood, either unsorted or a sorted T cell fraction (not recorded which). These receptors came from a human donor who was either an allogeneic HSCT recipient or a stem cell or donor lymphocyte infusion donor (not recorded which). It is not recorded whose cells these are; they may come from a transplant donor. The CDR3 runs from the conserved cysteine through the conserved F or W. A D gene is named only where the DNA matches it firmly. Some rows have no size entry. The others give once, few or many, or a class for an expanded clone.

TRBV20-1,TRBJ2-7,NA,few,TGCAGTGCTGGGGACACCGGCTACGAGCAGTACTTC,CSAGDTGYEQYF
TRBV12-3/TRBV12-4,TRBJ2-7,TRBD1,NA,TGTGCCAGCAGTCAAGGACAGGGGGAAACCTACGAGCAGTACTTC,CASSQGQGETYEQYF
TRBV12-3/TRBV12-4,TRBJ1-5,TRBD1,many,TGTGCCAGCAGCTTAGGGGGCTACAGCAATCAGCCCCAGCATTTT,CASSLGGYSNQPQHF
TRBV6-2/TRBV6-3,TRBJ2-7,NA,few,TGTGCCAGCAGTTACTCGCAGGAGGACTCCTACGAGCAGTACTTC,CASSYSQEDSYEQYF
TRBV20-1,TRBJ1-5,NA,NA,TGCAGTGGGGGGGTTGGCCAGCCCCAGCATTTT,CSGGVGQPQHF
TRBV4-3,TRBJ2-7,NA,NA,NA,CASSHVRDRGSYEQYFQGPF
TRBV12-3/TRBV12-4,TRBJ2-1,TRBD1,many,TGTGCCAGCAAACCTTGGGGTCTGACAGGGGGATGGGATGAGCAGTTCTTC,CASKPWGLTGGWDEQFF
TRBV4-2,TRBJ2-3,TRBD1,NA,TGTGCCAGCAGCCAAGCCTGGACAGGGCTTGGAGATACGCAGTATTTT,CASSQAWTGLGDTQYF
TRBV4-3,TRBJ1-2,NA,NA,TGCGCCAGCAGCCAAGCGAGCTCGGACAGAGCTAACTATGGCTACACCTTC,CASSQASSDRANYGYTF
TRBV5-1,TRBJ2-5,NA,many,TGCGCCAGCAGCTTGGAATCGGCGATGAGTCAGTACTTC,CASSLESAMSQYF
TRBV19,TRBJ2-1,NA,NA,TGTGCCAGTAGTATAGCCCCCCTGAACCCGGGCAATGAGCAGTTCTTC,CASSIAPLNPGNEQFF
TRBV7-8,TRBJ2-7,TRBD2,few,TGTGCCAGCAGCTCGTATCGACTAGCGGGCACCTACGAGCAGTACTTC,CASSSYRLAGTYEQYF
TRBV7-9,TRBJ2-5,NA,NA,TGTGCCAGCAGCAGGACAGCTGAGACCCAGTACTTC,CASSRTAETQYF
TRBV6-5,TRBJ2-7,NA,few,TGTGCCAGCAGTTACTCGACTGGTGTCTACGAGCAGTACTTC,CASSYSTGVYEQYF
TRBV7-9,TRBJ1-3,NA,NA,TGTGCCAGCAGCTTAACTATGCCTGGAAACACCATATATTTT,CASSLTMPGNTIYF
TRBV6-1,TRBJ2-4,NA,few,TGTGCCAGCAGCCAGGGCGAGCTAGCCAAAAACATTCAGTACTTC,CASSQGELAKNIQYF
TRBV3-1,TRBJ1-2,TRBD1,NA,TGTGCCAGCAGCCCAGGGGGGCCCCACTATGGCTACACCTTC,CASSPGGPHYGYTF
TRBV5-1,TRBJ2-1,TRBD2,NA,TGCGCCAGCAGCCTAGCGGGGGGGTCTGATGAGCAGTTCTTC,CASSLAGGSDEQFF
TRBV13,TRBJ2-7,NA,NA,TGTGCCAGCAGCCGACTAACAGAGCAGTACTTC,CASSRLTEQYF
TRBV25-1,TRBJ2-5,NA,NA,TGTGCCAGCAGCCGGAGGGATACAGAGACCCAGTACTTC,CASSRRDTETQYF
TRBV5-1,TRBJ2-3,NA,NA,TGCGCCAGCAGCTTGGAGTCCCGACAGACAAGCACAGATACGCAGTATTTT,CASSLESRQTSTDTQYF
TRBV5-1,TRBJ1-2,TRBD1,NA,TGCGCCAGCAGCTTGGGGACAGGGGCCCCGAGGGATGGCTACACCTTC,CASSLGTGAPRDGYTF
TRBV12-3/TRBV12-4,TRBJ2-2,NA,many,TGTGCCAGCAGTTTAGAGGCTGTAAGGGGCGCCCCCGGGGAGCTGTTTTTT,CASSLEAVRGAPGELFF
TRBV30,TRBJ1-2,NA,many,TGTGCCTGGAGTGAAGGGCGGTATGGCTACACCTTC,CAWSEGRYGYTF
TRBV20-1,TRBJ1-5,TRBD1,NA,TGCAGTGCTAGTAGTTTGGGACAGGGCCCCATCTATAGCAATCAGCCCCAGCATTTT,CSASSLGQGPIYSNQPQHF
TRBV4-3,TRBJ1-4,NA,few,TGCGCCAGCAGCCAAGTAAACGGGTTTGGTAGAAAACTGTTTTTT,CASSQVNGFGRKLFF
TRBV29-1,TRBJ1-2,NA,few,TGCAGCGTTGAAGAGAGGGTAGACTATGGCTACACCTTC,CSVEERVDYGYTF
TRBV11-2,TRBJ2-2,NA,few,TGTGCCAGCAGCCGACGGGAGACCGCGAACACCGGGGAGCTGTTTTTT,CASSRRETANTGELFF
TRBV9,TRBJ2-7,NA,few,TGTGCCAGCAGCCCTCTGGAGGGGCCCTACGAGCAGTACTTC,CASSPLEGPYEQYF
TRBV11-1,TRBJ1-2,NA,few,TGTGCCAGCAGCTTAGGGGCGACAGGACCCGGCGCAGGCTATGGCTACACCTTC,CASSLGATGPGAGYGYTF
TRBV7-3,TRBJ2-2,NA,once,TGTGCCAGCAGCTTAAGCCCGCGAGCCACCACCGGGGAGCTGTTTTTT,CASSLSPRATTGELFF
TRBV7-9,TRBJ2-3,NA,few,TGTGCCAGCAGCTCTTGGGACTTAAGCACAGATACGCAGTATTTT,CASSSWDLSTDTQYF
TRBV5-5,TRBJ2-1,NA,few,TGTGCCAGCAGCTTGGTCGTCAGGGGGAGGAGTGAGCAGTTCTTC,CASSLVVRGRSEQFF
TRBV12-3/TRBV12-4,TRBJ2-3,NA,NA,TGTGCCAGCACCCCGGGGACTGCTTATAAGACAGATACGCAGTATTTT,CASTPGTAYKTDTQYF
TRBV5-1,TRBJ2-1,NA,NA,TGCGCCAGCAGCTTGGGTGTGAAGCAGTTCTTC,CASSLGVKQFF
TRBV4-1,TRBJ2-5,NA,few,TGCGCCAGCAGCCAAGACAGGACAGCACAAGAGACCCAGTACTTC,CASSQDRTAQETQYF
TRBV27,TRBJ2-5,TRBD1,NA,TGTGCCAGCAGTCCACAGGGGTATCGGCGAGAGACCCAGTACTTC,CASSPQGYRRETQYF
TRBV11-2,TRBJ1-2,NA,few,TGTGCCAGCAGCCAATTATCAGGGAACTATGGCTACACCTTC,CASSQLSGNYGYTF
TRBV6-1,TRBJ1-1,NA,few,TGTGCCAGCAGACCCAAAGACGGGAACACTGAAGCTTTCTTT,CASRPKDGNTEAFF
TRBV5-6,TRBJ2-7,NA,NA,TGTGCCAGCAGCTTGGGGGGAGGACTCGCCTACGAGCAGTACTTC,CASSLGGGLAYEQYF
TRBV27,TRBJ1-2,NA,NA,TGTGCCAGCAGTCCCACCTATGGCTACACCTTC,CASSPTYGYTF
TRBV5-1,TRBJ2-2,NA,NA,TGCGCCAGCAGCTCCTCCGACTCAACCGGGGAGCTGTTTTTT,CASSSSDSTGELFF
TRBV9,TRBJ2-7,TRBD1,few,TGTGCCAGCAGCGTGGGACAGAGTCCTTCCTACGAGCAGTACTTC,CASSVGQSPSYEQYF
TRBV20-1,TRBJ2-7,TRBD2,many,TGCAGTGCTAAAGGTCCTAGCGGATACGAGCAGTACTTC,CSAKGPSGYEQYF
TRBV6-5,TRBJ2-7,TRBD1,once,TGTGCCAGCAGTTACACGACAGGGGAGTCCTCGGGGGAGCAGTACTTC,CASSYTTGESSGEQYF
TRBV4-2,TRBJ1-4,NA,few,TGTGCCAGCAGCCAGGGACCCTCGAATGAAAAACTGTTTTTT,CASSQGPSNEKLFF
TRBV20-1,TRBJ2-3,NA,many,TGCAGTGCTAGACGGGGTGGAGATACGCAGTATTTT,CSARRGGDTQYF